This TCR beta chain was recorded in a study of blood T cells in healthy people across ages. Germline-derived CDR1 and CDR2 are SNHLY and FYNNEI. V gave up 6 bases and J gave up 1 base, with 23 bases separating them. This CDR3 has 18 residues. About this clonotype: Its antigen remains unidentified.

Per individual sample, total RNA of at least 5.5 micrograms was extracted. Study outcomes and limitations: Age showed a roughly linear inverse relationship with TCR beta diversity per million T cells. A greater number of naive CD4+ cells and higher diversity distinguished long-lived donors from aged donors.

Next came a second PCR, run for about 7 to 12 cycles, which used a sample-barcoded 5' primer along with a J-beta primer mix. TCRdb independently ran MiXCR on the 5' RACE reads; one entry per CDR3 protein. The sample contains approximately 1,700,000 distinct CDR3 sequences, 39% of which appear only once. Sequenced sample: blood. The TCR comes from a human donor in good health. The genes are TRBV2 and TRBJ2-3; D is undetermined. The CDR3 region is CASSGVIRAAGGTDTQYF. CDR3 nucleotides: TGTGCCAGCAGCGGAGTGATTAGGGCCGCCGGCGGCACAGATACGCAGTATTTT. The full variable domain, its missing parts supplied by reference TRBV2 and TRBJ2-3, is EPEVTQTPSHQVTQMGQEVILRCVPISNHLYFYWYRQILGQKVEFLVSFYNNEISEKSEIFDDQFSVERPDGSNFTLKIRSTKLEDSAMYFCASSGVIRAAGGTDTQYFGPGTRLTVL.